The sequence of this T cell receptor beta chain was determined in a study of T-cell memory formation after mild COVID-19. Study outcomes and limitations: Contracting clones from day 15 to 85 showed balanced CD4/CD8; later expanders favored CD4+. CD4+ clones that contracted lay mainly in CM and EM; CD8+ ones lay in EMRA.

CDR1 is ENHRY, CDR2 SYGVKD, per germline. Trimming removed 6 bases at V and 0 bases at J, with 6 bases between. The CDR3 loop spans 13 amino acids. The authors produced TCR alpha and TCR beta cDNA libraries with sample barcodes and UMIs by 5'RACE using constant-segment primers. One entry per CDR3 protein results from TCRdb running MiXCR on the 5' RACE reads. The sample lists roughly 500,000 distinct CDR3 sequences; 20% were seen once. Turning to this clonotype: Antigen specificity is unknown.

This sequence joins TRBV10-3 and TRBJ1-3; D is ambiguous. This receptor was taken from an adult woman who had mild COVID-19 (a few samples of this study predate the infection). Cell type and time point are not known. Sequencing was performed on PBMCs or a T cell subset sorted from them (not recorded which). The CDR3 protein is CAIRTNSGNTIYF. The CDR3, as DNA: TGTGCCATCAGGACGAACTCTGGAAACACCATATATTTT.